One sample yielded the 5 T cell receptor beta chains listed below, sequenced in a study of neurological immune-mediated disorders. Time point here: longitudinal time-point 3. TCRdb independently ran MiXCR on the 5' RACE reads; one entry per CDR3 protein. The sample holds fewer than 85,000 distinct CDR3 sequences; approximately 4.3% are singletons and the top ten take about 5.7%. Sequencing input: PBMCs. The receptors here all came from a woman aged 60-75 years with multiple sclerosis.

This clonotype has a count of ten or more. The chain links TRBV7-9 to TRBJ1-2; 7 bases are shared with TRBD1. The V gene end was trimmed by 1 base and the J gene end by 4 bases; junction bases not matched to a gene: 9. Germline V gene sequence: CDR1 SEHNR, CDR2 FQNEAQ (reference sequence). CDR3 length: 16 residues. The CDR3 bases are TGTGCCAGCAGCTTAGGAGGGGGCCTCACCCCCTATGGCTACACCTTC. Amino acid sequence: CASSLGGGLTPYGYTF.

Comments on this clonotype: Compared with germline, one end of the junction differs, possibly owing to a read error. The V and J genes are TRBV19 and TRBJ1-5; unclear D gene. Germline lookup yields CDR1 LNHDA and CDR2 SQIVND (reference sequence). The CDR3 is 15 residues long. The CDR3 region has the DNA TGTGCCAGCTGGATGGGAGGCACCTTCAATCAGCACCAGCATTTT. Translating gives CASWMGGTFNQHQHF.

This clonotype was counted many times. This rearrangement joins TRBV5-5 to TRBJ2-1; 9 nucleotides align to TRBD2. This CDR3 comprises 15 residues. V dropped 4 bases and J dropped 2; count of bases not matched to a gene: 4. Per the germline V gene, CDR1 is SGHKS and CDR2 is YYEKEE (reference sequence). The CDR3 is CASSLGLAPYNEQFF. In DNA form, the CDR3 reads TGTGCCAGCAGCCTGGGACTAGCCCCCTACAATGAGCAGTTCTTC. Full variable domain (rest looked up from reference TRBV5-5 and TRBJ2-1): DAGVTQSPTHLIKTRGQQVTLRCSPISGHKSVSWYQQVLGQGPQFIFQYYEKEERGRGNFPDRFSARQFPNYSSELNVNALLLGDSALYLCASSLGLAPYNEQFFGPGTRLTVL.

Many counts were recorded for this clonotype. The chain is built from TRBV27 and TRBJ2-3, with D perhaps being TRBD1 or TRBD2 (6 bases each). The V gene's germline CDR1 is MNHEY and CDR2 SMNVEV (reference sequence). V dropped 2 bases and J dropped 4 bases, with 13 bases sitting between them. CDR3 length equals 15 residues. The DNA for the CDR3 is TGTGCCAGCAGTTTAAAACCCGGGGGCCCAGATACGCAGTATTTT. Translating gives CASSLKPGGPDTQYF.

Ten or more counts support this clonotype. This chain links TRBV12-3 or TRBV12-4 with TRBJ2-5; weak D call: TRBD1 (6 bases). This CDR3 contains 14 residues. With 3 bases removed from V and 4 bases from J, the gap between germline ends came to 12 bases. CDR3 residues: CASSFRGNGETQYF. The CDR3 region has the DNA TGTGCCAGCAGTTTCAGGGGTAATGGAGAGACCCAGTACTTC.